This is a list of T cell receptor beta chains from one sample in a study of blood T cell repertoires in COVID-19. Data came from immunoSEQ multiplex PCR; TCRdb stores just in-frame clones and leaves some out. The table records some 81,000 clones, roughly 88% of them present only once. The sequencing sample was made of peripheral blood. The origin of the receptors is a woman aged 45-65 years in a cohort sampled during active COVID-19. Both conserved end residues are part of each CDR3.

TRBV28,CASSSQDREGSPLHF
TRBV7-6,CASSLNERTNEKLFF
TRBV30,CAWSNRDFSIYGYTF
TRBV5-1,CASSGQGVLETQYF
TRBV11-2,CASSGVRAGGANEQFF
TRBV11-2,CASSLDITGEGYTF
TRBV12-5,CASVGSGDQETQYF
TRBV4-2,CASSQDRGQETQYF
TRBV6-5,CASSSGQGDMEQYF
TRBV7-9,CASSLYGSDTDTQYF
TRBV7-2,CASSLAAGAVGETQYF
TRBV13,CASSQSGRAYEQYF
TRBV3-1/TRBV3-2,CASSQDGGDTQYF
TRBV3-1/TRBV3-2,CASSQDGTGNEQYF
TRBV27,CASSILGLAGGPGTGELFF
TRBV30,CAWTRQGIDYGYTF
TRBV28,CASSLPGTGIGQPQHF
TRBV7-9,CASSVGTSGSTDTQYF
TRBV7-9,CASSLEAGHYEQYF
TRBV9,CASSTGGYSGNTIYF
TRBV11-3,CASSLRNRANEQFF
TRBV6-6,CASSSQGAYVEQYF
TRBV29-1,CSVSPGQGAYNEQFF
TRBV5-6,CASSTTSGRTYNEQFF
TRBV18,CASSPPGGLLTDTQYF